The entry below describes one T cell receptor (beta chain). Antigen unknown. Germline V lookup: CDR1 SNHLY, CDR2 FYNNEI. Trimming shortened V by 9 bases and J by 0 bases, and 15 bases separated the two germline ends. CDR3 length: 15 amino acids. This sample is part of a study of response to subunit inactivated influenza vaccine. Notes on the study in general: After each seasonal influenza vaccination, few new T cells are recruited, the authors suggested.

TCRdb reprocessed the RT-PCR reads via MiXCR and lists one record per CDR3 protein. This sample has about 780,000 distinct CDR3 sequences, with approximately 17% found just once. This TCR derives from a man in his forties or fifties who received an inactivated influenza vaccine. V gene TRBV2 combines with J gene TRBJ1-5; D unresolved. The specimen comprised PBMCs from blood, sampled less than 6 days after vaccination. The CDR3 sequence: CASTRDAYSNQPQHF. Here the CDR3 DNA reads TGTGCCAGTACAAGAGACGCGTATAGCAATCAGCCCCAGCATTTT.